This TCR beta chain emerged from a study of regulatory T cells in long-lasting Graves disease. Across the study: Over 5 years of antithyroid drugs with positive TSH receptor antibodies was taken to mean persistent Graves' disease.

The germline CDR1 and CDR2 sequences are SGHKS and YYEKEE (reference sequence). The ends were cut back, 1 base at V and 2 bases at J, with 9 bases in the middle. The CDR3 has 14 amino acids. The TCR beta library used iRepertoire HTBI primers with Arm-PCR amplification of CDR3. TCRdb itself ran the multiplex PCR reads through MiXCR, one entry per CDR3 protein. The sample carries about 420,000 distinct CDR3 sequences, 23% recorded once. Regarding time point: persistent/refractory GD, antithyroid drugs over 5 years with positive TRAb. The TCR library used RNA extracted from PBMCs. Enrollment of patients was through an endocrinology department in Xi'an, China. At least ten counts were recorded for this clonotype. What it recognizes is unknown. Points from the study as a whole: Segments TRBV28, TRBJ1-2 and TRBJ2-5 showed preferential usage in persistent disease.

The rearrangement joins TRBV5-5 to TRBJ2-5, with a tentative D call TRBD1 (6 bases). This sequence originates from a female donor with Graves disease. The sample consisted of peripheral blood mononuclear cells (PBMCs), taken when the disease was refractory, from a patient treated with antithyroid drugs. This CDR3 reads CASSLMGAQETQYF. CDR3 nucleotide sequence: TGTGCCAGCAGCTTGATGGGGGCTCAAGAGACCCAGTACTTC. The full variable domain, its missing parts supplied by reference TRBV5-5 and TRBJ2-5, is DAGVTQSPTHLIKTRGQQVTLRCSPISGHKSVSWYQQVLGQGPQFIFQYYEKEERGRGNFPDRFSARQFPNYSSELNVNALLLGDSALYLCASSLMGAQETQYFGPGTRLLVL.